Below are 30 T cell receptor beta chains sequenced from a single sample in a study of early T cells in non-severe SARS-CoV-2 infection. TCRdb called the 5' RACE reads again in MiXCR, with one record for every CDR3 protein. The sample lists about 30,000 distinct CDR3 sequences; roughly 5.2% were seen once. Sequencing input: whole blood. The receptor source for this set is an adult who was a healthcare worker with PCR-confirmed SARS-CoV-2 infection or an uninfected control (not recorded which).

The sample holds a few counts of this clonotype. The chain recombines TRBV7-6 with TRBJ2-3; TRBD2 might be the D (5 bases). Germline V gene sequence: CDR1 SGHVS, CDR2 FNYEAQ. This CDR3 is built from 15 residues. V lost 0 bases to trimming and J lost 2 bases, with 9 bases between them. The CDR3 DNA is TGTGCCAGCAGCTTAGCGCCCGGGAACACAGATACGCAGTATTTT. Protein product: CASSLAPGNTDTQYF.

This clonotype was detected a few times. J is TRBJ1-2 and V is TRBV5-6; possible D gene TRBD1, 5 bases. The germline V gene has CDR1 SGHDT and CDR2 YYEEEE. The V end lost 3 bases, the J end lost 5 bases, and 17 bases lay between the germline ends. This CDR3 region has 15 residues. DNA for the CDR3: TGTGCCAGCAGCTATGACAGCCGCTATTCTTATGGCTACACCTTC. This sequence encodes CASSYDSRYSYGYTF.

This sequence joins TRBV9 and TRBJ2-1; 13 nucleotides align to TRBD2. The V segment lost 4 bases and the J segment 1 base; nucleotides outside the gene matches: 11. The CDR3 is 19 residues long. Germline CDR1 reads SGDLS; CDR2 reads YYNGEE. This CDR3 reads CASSTAKGLAGLSYNEQFF. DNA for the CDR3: TGTGCCAGCAGCACCGCGAAGGGACTAGCGGGATTGTCCTACAATGAGCAGTTCTTC.

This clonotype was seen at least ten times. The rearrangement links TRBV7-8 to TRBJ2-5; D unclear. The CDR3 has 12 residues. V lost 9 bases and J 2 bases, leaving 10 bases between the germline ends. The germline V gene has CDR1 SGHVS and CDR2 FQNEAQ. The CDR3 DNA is TGTGCCAGTGCAGGAGTTCAAGAGACCCAGTACTTC. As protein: CASAGVQETQYF.

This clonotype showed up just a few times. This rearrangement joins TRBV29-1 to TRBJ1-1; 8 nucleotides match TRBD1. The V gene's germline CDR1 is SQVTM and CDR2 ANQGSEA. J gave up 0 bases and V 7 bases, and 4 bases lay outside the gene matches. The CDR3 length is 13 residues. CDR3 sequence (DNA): TGCAGCGGTAACAGGGGGATGAACACTGAAGCTTTCTTT. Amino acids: CSGNRGMNTEAFF.

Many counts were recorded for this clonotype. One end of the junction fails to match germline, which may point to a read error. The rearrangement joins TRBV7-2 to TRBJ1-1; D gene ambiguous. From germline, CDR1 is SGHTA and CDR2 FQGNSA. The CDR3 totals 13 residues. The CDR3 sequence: CASSLDMWTGAFF. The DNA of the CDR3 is TGTGCCAGCAGCTTAGATATGTGGACTGGAGCTTTCTTT.

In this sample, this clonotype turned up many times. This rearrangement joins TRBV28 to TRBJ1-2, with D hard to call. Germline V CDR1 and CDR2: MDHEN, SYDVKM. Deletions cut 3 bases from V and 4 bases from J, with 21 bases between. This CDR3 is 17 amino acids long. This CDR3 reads CASSFTIGQPDPYGYTF. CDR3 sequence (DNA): TGTGCCAGCAGTTTTACCATAGGGCAGCCAGACCCCTATGGCTACACCTTC.

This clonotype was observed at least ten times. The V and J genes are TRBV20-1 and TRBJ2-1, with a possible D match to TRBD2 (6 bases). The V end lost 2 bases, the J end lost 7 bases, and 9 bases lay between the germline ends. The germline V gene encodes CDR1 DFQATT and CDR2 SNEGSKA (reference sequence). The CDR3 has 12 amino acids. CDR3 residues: CSARPSVNEQFF. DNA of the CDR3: TGCAGTGCTAGACCTAGCGTTAATGAGCAGTTCTTC.

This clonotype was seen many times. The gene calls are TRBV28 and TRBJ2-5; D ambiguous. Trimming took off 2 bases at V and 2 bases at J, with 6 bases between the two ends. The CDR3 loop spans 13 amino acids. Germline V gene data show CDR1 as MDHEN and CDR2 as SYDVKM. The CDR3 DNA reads TGTGCCAGCAGTTTACCCGGACAAGAGACCCAGTACTTC. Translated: CASSLPGQETQYF.

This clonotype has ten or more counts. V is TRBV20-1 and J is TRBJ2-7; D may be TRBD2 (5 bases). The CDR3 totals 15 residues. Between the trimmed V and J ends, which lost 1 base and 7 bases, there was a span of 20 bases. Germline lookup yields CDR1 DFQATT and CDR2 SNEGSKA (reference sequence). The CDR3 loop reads CSARAATSSEVEQYF. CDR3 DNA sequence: TGCAGTGCTAGAGCCGCCACTAGTTCAGAAGTTGAGCAGTACTTC.

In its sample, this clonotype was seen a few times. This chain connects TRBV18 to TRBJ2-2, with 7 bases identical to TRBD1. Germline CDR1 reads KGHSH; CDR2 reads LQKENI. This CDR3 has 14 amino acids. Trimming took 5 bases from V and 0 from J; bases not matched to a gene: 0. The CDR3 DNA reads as TGTGCCAGCTCAGGGACAGCGAACACCGGGGAGCTGTTTTTT. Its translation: CASSGTANTGELFF.

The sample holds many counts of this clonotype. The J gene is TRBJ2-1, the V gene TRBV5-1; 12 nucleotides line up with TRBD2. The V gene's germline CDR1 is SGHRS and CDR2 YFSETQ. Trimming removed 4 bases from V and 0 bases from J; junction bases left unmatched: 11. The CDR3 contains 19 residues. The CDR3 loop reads CASSGSGTSGFGSYNEQFF. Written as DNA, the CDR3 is TGCGCCAGCAGCGGCTCCGGGACTAGCGGGTTTGGCTCCTACAATGAGCAGTTCTTC.

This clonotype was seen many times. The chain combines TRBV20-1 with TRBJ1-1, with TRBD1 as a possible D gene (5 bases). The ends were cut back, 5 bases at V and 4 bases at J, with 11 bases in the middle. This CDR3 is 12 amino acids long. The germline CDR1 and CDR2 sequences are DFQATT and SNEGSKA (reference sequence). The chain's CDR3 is CSAGPTVTEAFF. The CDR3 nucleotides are TGCAGTGCTGGACCGACAGTCACTGAAGCTTTCTTT.

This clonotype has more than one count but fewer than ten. CDR3 nucleotides: TGTGCCAGCAGTTTAACTAGCGGGAGACACACCGGGGAGCTGTTTTTT. Translated, it gives CASSLTSGRHTGELFF. The rearrangement uses TRBV28 and TRBJ2-2; 11 nucleotides align to TRBD2. Germline V gives CDR1 MDHEN, CDR2 SYDVKM. J gave up 3 bases and V 2 bases, and 2 bases lay outside the gene matches. This CDR3 is built from 16 residues.

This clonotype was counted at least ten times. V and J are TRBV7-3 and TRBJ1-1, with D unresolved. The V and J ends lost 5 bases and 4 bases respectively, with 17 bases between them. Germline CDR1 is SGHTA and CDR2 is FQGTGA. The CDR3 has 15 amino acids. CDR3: CASSPTPVGRTEAFF. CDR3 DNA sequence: TGTGCCAGCAGCCCAACCCCCGTCGGGCGCACTGAAGCTTTCTTT.

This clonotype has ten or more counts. The CDR3 is CASGEGGRANTEAFF. DNA of the CDR3: TGTGCCAGCGGGGAGGGAGGGCGAGCGAACACTGAAGCTTTCTTT. The chain couples TRBV6-1 to TRBJ1-1; D ambiguous. The length of the CDR3 is 15 residues. Germline CDR1 and CDR2: MNHNS and SASEGT. V lost 8 bases, J lost 1 base, and 17 bases lay in between.

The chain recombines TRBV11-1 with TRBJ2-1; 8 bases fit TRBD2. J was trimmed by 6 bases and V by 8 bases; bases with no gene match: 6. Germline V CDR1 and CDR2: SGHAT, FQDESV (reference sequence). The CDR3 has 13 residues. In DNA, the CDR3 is TGTGCCAGCTTATTGGCGGGAGGCAATGAGCAGTTCTTC. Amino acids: CASLLAGGNEQFF.

This CDR3 is CASSEQVVDSHGAFF. The CDR3 DNA follows: TGTGCCAGCAGTGAACAAGTGGTCGACAGTCACGGAGCTTTCTTT. V usage is TRBV2 and J usage is TRBJ1-1; possible D gene TRBD1, 5 bases. Between the trimmed V and J ends, which lost 2 bases and 10 bases, there was a span of 20 bases. Germline V gives CDR1 SNHLY, CDR2 FYNNEI. This CDR3 is built from 15 residues.

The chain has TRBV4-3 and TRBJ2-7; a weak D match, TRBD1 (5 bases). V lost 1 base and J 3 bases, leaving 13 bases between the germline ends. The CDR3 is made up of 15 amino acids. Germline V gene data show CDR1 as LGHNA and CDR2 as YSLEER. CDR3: CASSQGQGARYEQYF. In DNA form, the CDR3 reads TGCGCCAGCAGCCAAGGACAAGGGGCCCGCTACGAGCAGTACTTC.

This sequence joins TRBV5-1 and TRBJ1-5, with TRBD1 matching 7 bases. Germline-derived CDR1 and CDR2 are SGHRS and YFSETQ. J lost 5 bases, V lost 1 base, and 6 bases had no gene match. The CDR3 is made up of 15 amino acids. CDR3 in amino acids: CASSLSTGPHQPQHF. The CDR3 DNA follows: TGCGCCAGCAGCTTGTCGACAGGGCCGCATCAGCCCCAGCATTTT.

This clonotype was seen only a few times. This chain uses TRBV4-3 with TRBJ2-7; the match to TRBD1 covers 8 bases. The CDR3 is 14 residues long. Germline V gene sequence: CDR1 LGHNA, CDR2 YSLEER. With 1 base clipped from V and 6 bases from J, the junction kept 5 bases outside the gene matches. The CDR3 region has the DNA TGCGCCAGCAGCCAAGGGACAGGGTTTCGCGAGCAGTACTTC. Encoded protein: CASSQGTGFREQYF.

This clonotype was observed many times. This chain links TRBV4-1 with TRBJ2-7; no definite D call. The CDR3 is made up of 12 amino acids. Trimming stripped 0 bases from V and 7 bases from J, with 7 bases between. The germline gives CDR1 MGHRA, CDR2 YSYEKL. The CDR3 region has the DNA TGCGCCAGCAGCCAAGATCTGAGGGAGCAGTACTTC. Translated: CASSQDLREQYF.

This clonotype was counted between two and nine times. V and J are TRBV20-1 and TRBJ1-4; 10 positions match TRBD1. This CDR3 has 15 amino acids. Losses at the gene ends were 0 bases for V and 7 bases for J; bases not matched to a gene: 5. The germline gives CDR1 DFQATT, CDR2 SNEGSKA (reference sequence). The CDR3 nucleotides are TGCAGTGCTAGAGATGCGGGGACAGGGGTTGAAAAACTGTTTTTT. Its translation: CSARDAGTGVEKLFF.

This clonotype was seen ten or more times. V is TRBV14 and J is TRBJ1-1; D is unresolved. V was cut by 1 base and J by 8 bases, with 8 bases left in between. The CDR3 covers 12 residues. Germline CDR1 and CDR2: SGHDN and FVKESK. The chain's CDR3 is CASSQGYREAFF. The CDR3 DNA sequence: TGTGCCAGCAGCCAAGGATACCGGGAAGCTTTCTTT.

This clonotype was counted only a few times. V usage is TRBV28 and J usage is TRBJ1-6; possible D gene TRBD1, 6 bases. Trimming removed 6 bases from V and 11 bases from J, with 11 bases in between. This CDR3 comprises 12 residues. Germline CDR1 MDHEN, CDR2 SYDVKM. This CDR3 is CASSRQAPPLHF. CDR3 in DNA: TGTGCCAGCAGCAGACAGGCGCCACCCCTCCACTTT.

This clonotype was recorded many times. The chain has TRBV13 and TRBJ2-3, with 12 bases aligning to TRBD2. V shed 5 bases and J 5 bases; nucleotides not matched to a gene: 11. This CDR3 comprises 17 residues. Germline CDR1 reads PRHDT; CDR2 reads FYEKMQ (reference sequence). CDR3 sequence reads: CASSHPYLAGGQDTQYF. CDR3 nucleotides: TGTGCCAGCAGCCACCCCTATCTAGCGGGAGGGCAAGATACGCAGTATTTT. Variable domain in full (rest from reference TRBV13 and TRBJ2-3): AAGVIQSPRHLIKEKRETATLKCYPIPRHDTVYWYQQGPGQDPQFLISFYEKMQSDKGSIPDRFSAQQFSDYHSELNMSSLELGDSALYFCASSHPYLAGGQDTQYFGPGTRLTVL.

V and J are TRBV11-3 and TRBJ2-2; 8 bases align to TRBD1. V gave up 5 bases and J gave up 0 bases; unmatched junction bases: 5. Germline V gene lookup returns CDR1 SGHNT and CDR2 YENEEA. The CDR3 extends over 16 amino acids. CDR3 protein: CASSPGQGANTGELFF. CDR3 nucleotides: TGTGCCAGCAGCCCCGGACAGGGAGCGAACACCGGGGAGCTGTTTTTT.

CDR3: CSVEGSWQGGTEAFF. CDR3 nucleotides: TGCAGCGTTGAAGGCTCCTGGCAGGGAGGGACTGAAGCTTTCTTT. J is TRBJ1-1 and V is TRBV29-1, with D perhaps TRBD1 (5 bases). Germline loops: CDR1 SQVTM, CDR2 ANQGSEA. V was trimmed by 1 base and J by 5 bases, leaving 17 bases between them. The CDR3 sequence is 15 residues long.

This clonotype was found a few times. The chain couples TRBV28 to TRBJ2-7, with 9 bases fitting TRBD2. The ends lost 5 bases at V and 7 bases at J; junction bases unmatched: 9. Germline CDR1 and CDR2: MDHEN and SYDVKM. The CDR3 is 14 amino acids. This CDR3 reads CASSLLAGRREQYF. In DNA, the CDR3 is TGTGCCAGCAGTCTTCTAGCGGGGCGGCGGGAGCAGTACTTC.

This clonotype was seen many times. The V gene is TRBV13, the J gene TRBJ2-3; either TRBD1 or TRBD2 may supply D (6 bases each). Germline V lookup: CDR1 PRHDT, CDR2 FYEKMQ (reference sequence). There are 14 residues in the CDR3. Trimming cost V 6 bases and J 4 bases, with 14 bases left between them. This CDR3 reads CASSPPGAPDTQYF. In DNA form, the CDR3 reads TGTGCCAGCAGTCCCCCGGGGGCCCCAGATACGCAGTATTTT.